This T cell receptor beta chain was sequenced in a study of cytomegalovirus exposure and HLA in healthy donors. On this clone itself: The target antigen is unknown.

General study results and limits: TCR association rates varied by HLA locus in a later analysis, with DRB1 highest and HLA-C lowest.

Vbeta (60) and Jbeta (13) primers were used in the PCR. The data were produced by immunoSEQ multiplex PCR, yet TCRdb's version contains in-frame clones alone and is incomplete. The sample contains 65,000 to 100,000 clones, roughly 80% of which appear only once. The germline gives CDR1 SGDLS, CDR2 YYNGEE. The CDR3 spans 12 residues. Between the trimmed V and J ends, which lost 6 bases and 6 bases, there was a span of 12 bases. The sequencing input was PBMCs. The sequence was collected from a middle-aged man in good health and CMV-seronegative. The chain combines TRBV9 with TRBJ1-2; TRBD1 is a possible D gene (6 bases). CDR3 amino acids: CASTGGGNGYTF. For the CDR3, the DNA is TGTGCCAGCACGGGGGGCGGGAATGGCTACACCTTC.